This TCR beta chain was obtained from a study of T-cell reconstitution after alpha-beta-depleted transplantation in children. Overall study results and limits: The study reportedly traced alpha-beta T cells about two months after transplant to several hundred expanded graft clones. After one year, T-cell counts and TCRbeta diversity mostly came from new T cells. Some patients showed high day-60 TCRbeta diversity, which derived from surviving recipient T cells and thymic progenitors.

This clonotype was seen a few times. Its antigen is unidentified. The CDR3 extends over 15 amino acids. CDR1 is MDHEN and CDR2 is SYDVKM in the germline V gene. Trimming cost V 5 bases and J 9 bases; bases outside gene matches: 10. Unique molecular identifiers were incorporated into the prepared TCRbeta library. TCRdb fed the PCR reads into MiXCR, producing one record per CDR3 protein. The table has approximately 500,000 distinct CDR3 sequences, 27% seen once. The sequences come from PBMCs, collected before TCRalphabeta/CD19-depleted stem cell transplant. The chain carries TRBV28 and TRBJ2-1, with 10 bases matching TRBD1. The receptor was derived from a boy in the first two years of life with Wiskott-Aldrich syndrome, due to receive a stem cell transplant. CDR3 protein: CASSQPGQGPSEQFF. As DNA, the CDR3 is TGTGCCAGCAGTCAACCGGGACAGGGGCCAAGTGAGCAGTTCTTC.